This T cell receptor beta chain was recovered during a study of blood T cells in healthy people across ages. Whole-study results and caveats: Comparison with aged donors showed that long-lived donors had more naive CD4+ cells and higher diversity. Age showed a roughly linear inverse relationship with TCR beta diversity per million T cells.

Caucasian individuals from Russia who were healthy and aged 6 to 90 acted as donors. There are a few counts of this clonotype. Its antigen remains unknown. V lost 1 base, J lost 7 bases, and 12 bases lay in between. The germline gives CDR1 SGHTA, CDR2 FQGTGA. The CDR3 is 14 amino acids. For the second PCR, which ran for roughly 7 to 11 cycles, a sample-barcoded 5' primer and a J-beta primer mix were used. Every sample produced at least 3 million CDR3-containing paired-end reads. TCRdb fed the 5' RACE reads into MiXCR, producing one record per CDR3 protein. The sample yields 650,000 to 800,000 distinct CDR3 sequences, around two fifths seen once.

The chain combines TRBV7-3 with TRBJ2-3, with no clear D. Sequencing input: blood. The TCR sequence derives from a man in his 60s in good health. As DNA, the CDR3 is TGTGCCAGCAGCTTAAGGGAAGACGGTAATACGCAGTATTTT. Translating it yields CASSLREDGNTQYF.